Sequencing of this T cell receptor beta chain was carried out in a study of shared clonotypes between healthy human individuals. V shed 1 base and J shed 5 bases, with 5 bases lying between them. The CDR3 covers 12 residues. The V gene's germline CDR1 is SGHRS and CDR2 YFSETQ. Data came from immunoSEQ multiplex PCR; TCRdb stores just in-frame clones and leaves some out. The table records 450,000 to 650,000 clones, around 78% of them present only once. J is TRBJ2-3 and V is TRBV5-1; D gene unclear. The sequence was obtained from a woman between 40 and 55 years old in good health. Some clones in this sample may be carry-over from other donors' samples. The source material was PBMCs. The CDR3, as DNA: TGCGCCAGCAGCTTGTGGGGAGATACGCAGTATTTT. Protein sequence: CASSLWGDTQYF.